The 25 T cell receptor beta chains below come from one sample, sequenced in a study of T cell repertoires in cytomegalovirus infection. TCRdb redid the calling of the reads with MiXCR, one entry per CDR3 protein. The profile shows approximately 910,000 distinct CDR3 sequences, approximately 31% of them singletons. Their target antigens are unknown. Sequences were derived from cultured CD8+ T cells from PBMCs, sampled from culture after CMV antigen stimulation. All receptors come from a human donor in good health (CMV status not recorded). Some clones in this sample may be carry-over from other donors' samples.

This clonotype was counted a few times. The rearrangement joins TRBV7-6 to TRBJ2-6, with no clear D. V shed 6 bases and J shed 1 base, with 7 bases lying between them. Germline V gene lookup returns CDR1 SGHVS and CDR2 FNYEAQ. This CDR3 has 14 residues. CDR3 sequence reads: CASSEGSGANVLTF. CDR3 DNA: TGTGCCAGCAGTGAAGGATCTGGGGCCAACGTCCTGACTTTC.

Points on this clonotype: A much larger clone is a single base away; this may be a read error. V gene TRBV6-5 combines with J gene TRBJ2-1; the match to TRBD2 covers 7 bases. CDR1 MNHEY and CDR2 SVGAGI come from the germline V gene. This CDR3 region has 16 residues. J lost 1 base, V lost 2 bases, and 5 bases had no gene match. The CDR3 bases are TGTGCCAGCAGTTACGGACTAGTGGGGTCCTACAATGAGCAGTTCTTC. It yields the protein CASSYGLVGSYNEQFF.

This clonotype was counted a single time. The CDR3 DNA sequence: TGTGCCAGCAGTCTCCATCCGACTTTTTCTTACAATGAGCAGTTCTTC. As protein: CASSLHPTFSYNEQFF. The chain carries TRBV27 and TRBJ2-1; D is unresolved. This CDR3 contains 16 residues. The V and J ends lost 5 bases and 4 bases respectively, with 18 bases between them. CDR1 and CDR2 (germline): MNHEY, SMNVEV (reference sequence).

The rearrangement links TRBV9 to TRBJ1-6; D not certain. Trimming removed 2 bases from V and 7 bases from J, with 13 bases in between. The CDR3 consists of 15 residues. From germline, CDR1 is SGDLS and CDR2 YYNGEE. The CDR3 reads CASSVTGRSNSPLHF. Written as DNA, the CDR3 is TGTGCCAGCAGCGTCACTGGACGGTCCAATTCACCCCTCCACTTT.

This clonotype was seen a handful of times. The DNA for the CDR3 is TGTGCCAGCAGCCCGATGGAAGGTCCAACTAATGAAAAACTGTTTTTT. It encodes CASSPMEGPTNEKLFF. The V gene is TRBV7-9, the J gene TRBJ1-4; D is uncertain. This CDR3 region has 16 residues. Deletions cut 5 bases from V and 0 bases from J, with 13 bases between. Germline assignment: CDR1 SEHNR and CDR2 FQNEAQ (reference sequence).

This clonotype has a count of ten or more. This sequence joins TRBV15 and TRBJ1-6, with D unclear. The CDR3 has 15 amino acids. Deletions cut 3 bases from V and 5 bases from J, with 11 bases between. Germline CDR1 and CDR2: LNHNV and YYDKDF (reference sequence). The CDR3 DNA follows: TGTGCCACCAGCAGGGAGGTCCTTAATAATTCACCCCTCCACTTT. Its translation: CATSREVLNNSPLHF.

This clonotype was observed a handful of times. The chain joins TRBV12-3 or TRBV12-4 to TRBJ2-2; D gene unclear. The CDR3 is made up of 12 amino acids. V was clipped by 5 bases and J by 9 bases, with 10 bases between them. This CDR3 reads CASSLVVRELFF. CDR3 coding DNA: TGTGCCAGCAGTCTCGTAGTTCGGGAGCTGTTTTTT.

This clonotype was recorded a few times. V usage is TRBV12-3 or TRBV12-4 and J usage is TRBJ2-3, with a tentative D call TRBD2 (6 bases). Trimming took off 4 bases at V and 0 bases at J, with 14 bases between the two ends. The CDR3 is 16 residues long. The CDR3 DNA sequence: TGTGCCAGCAGTTCGATCCTAGCGTTAAGCACAGATACGCAGTATTTT. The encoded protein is CASSSILALSTDTQYF.

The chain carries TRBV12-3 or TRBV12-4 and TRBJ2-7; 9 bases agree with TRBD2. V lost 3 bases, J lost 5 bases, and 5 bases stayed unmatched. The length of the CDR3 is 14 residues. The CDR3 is CASSFAGGAHEQYF. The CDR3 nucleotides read TGTGCCAGCAGTTTCGCGGGGGGGGCCCACGAGCAGTACTTC.

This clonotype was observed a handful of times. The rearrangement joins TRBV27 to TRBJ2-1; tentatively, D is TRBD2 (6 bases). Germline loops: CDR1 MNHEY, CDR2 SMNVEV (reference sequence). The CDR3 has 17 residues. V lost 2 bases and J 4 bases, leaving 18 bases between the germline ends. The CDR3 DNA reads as TGTGCCAGCAGTTTAGTCGGGGGAATACGCATATACAATGAGCAGTTCTTC. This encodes CASSLVGGIRIYNEQFF.

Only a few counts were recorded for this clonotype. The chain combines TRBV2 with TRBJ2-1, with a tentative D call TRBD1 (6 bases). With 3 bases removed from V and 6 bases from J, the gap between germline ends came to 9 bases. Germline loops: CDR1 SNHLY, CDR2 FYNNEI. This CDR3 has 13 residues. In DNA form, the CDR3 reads TGTGCCAGCAGTGAGGTACAGGGCAATGAGCAGTTCTTC. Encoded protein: CASSEVQGNEQFF.

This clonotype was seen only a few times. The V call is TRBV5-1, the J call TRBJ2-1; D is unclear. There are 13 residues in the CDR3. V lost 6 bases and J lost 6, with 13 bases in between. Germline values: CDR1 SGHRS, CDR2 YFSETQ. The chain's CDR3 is CASTSAWGNEQFF. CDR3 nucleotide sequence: TGCGCCAGCACCTCGGCATGGGGCAATGAGCAGTTCTTC.

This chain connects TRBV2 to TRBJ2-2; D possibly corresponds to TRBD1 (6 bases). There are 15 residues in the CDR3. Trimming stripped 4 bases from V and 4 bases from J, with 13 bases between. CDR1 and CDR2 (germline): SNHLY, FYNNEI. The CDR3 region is CASSVYRDGTGELFF. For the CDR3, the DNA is TGTGCCAGCAGTGTATACAGGGACGGCACCGGGGAGCTGTTTTTT.

CDR3 DNA: TGTGCCAGCAGCCAAGATAAAGGGTATTCCCACGAGCAGTACTTC. This translates into CASSQDKGYSHEQYF. This chain uses TRBV3-1 with TRBJ2-7; no clear D. Trimming left V 0 bases short and J 5 bases short, with 14 bases between. The CDR3 is 15 amino acids. Germline assignment: CDR1 LGHDT and CDR2 YNNKEL (reference sequence).

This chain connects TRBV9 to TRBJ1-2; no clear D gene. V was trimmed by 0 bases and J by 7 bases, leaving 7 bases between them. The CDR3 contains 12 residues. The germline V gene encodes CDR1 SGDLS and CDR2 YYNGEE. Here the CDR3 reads CASSVGLGGYTF. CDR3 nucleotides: TGTGCCAGCAGCGTAGGTCTTGGTGGCTACACCTTC.

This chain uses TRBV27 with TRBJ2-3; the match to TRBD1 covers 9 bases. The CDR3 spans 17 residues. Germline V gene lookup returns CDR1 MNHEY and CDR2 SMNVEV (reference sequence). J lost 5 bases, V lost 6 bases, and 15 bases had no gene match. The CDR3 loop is CASRSTGTGFEVDTQYF. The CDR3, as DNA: TGTGCCAGCAGGTCGACCGGGACAGGGTTTGAGGTAGATACGCAGTATTTT.

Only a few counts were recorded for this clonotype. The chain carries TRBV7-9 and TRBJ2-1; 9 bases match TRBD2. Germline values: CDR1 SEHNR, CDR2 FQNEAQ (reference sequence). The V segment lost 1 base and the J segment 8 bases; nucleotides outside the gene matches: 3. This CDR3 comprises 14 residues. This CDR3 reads CASSLVSGGYEQFF. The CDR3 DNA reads TGTGCCAGCAGCTTAGTTAGCGGGGGCTATGAGCAGTTCTTC.

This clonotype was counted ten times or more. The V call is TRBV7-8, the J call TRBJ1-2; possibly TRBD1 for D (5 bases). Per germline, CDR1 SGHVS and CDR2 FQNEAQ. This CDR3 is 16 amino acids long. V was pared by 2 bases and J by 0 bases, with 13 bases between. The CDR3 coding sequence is TGTGCCAGCAGCTTACCTGGACATTTGCCTAACTATGGCTACACCTTC. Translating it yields CASSLPGHLPNYGYTF.

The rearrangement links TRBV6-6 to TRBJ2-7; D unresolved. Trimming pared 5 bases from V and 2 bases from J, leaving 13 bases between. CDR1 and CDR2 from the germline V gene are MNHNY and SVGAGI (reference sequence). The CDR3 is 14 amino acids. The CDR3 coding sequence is TGTGCCAGCAGTCACGATTCAGGTACCTACGAGCAGTACTTC. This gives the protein CASSHDSGTYEQYF.

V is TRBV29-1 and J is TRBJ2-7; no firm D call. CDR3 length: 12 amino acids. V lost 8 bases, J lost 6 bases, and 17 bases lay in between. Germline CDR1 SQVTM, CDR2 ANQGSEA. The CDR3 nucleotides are TGCAGCTCAAGAACCCAAACCGGCGAGCAGTACTTC. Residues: CSSRTQTGEQYF.

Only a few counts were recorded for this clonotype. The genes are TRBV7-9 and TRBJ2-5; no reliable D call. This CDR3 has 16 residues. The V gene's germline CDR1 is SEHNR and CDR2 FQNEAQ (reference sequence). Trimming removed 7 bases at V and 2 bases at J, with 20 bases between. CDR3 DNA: TGTGCCAGCACCATTTCCCCCACACAGACTCAAGAGACCCAGTACTTC. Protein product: CASTISPTQTQETQYF.

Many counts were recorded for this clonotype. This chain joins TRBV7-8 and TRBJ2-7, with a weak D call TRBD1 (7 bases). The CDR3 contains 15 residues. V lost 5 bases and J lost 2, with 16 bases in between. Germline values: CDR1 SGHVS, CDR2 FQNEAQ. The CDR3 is CASSPGAGGTYEQYF. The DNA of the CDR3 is TGTGCCAGCAGCCCCGGGGCAGGGGGGACCTACGAGCAGTACTTC.

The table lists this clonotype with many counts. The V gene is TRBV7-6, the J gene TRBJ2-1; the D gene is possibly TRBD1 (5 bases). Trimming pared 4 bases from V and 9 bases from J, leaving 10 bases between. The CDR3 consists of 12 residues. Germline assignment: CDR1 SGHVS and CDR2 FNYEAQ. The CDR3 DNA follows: TGTGCCAGCAGCTACCAGGGTGGTGAGCAGTTCTTC. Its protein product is CASSYQGGEQFF.

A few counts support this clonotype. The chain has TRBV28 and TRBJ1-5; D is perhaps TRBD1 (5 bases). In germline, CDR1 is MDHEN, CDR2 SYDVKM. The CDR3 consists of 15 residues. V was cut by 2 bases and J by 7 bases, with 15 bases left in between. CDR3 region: CASSLTSSGLQPQHF. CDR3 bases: TGTGCCAGCAGTTTAACTAGCTCAGGGTTGCAGCCCCAGCATTTT.

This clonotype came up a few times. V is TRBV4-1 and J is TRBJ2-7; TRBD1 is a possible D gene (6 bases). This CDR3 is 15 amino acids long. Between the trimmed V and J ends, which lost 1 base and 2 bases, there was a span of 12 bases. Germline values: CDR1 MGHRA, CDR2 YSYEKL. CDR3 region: CASSQGRDTTYEQYV. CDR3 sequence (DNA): TGCGCCAGCAGCCAAGGTCGGGACACTACCTACGAGCAGTACGTC.